The 10 T cell receptor beta chains in this list originate from one sample, sequenced in a study of T cells in Graves' hyperthyroidism and ophthalmopathy. RNA transcripts served as the template for amplifying TCR beta CDR3 regions. HTBI primers were used for first-round RT-PCR of the TCR CDR3. TCRdb reprocessed the multiplex PCR reads via MiXCR and lists one record per CDR3 protein. This sample has under 350,000 distinct CDR3 sequences, with about a sixth found just once. The sample consisted of blood. These TCRs come from a woman aged 60-75 years with Graves' ophthalmopathy.

This clonotype was detected ten times or more. V is TRBV20-1 and J is TRBJ2-7, with a weak D call TRBD2 (6 bases). Germline lookup yields CDR1 DFQATT and CDR2 SNEGSKA (reference sequence). This CDR3 spans 14 amino acids. V shed 3 bases and J shed 3 bases, with 15 bases lying between them. Here the CDR3 reads CSASWGVKGYEQYF. CDR3 in DNA: TGCAGTGCTAGTTGGGGGGTAAAGGGCTACGAGCAGTACTTC.

Many counts were recorded for this clonotype. This sequence joins TRBV7-2 and TRBJ1-3; tentatively, D is TRBD1 (6 bases). CDR1 and CDR2 (germline): SGHTA, FQGNSA. The CDR3 contains 16 residues. The germline V and J ends were trimmed by 2 bases and 4 bases, with 15 bases remaining between them. The CDR3 here is CASSLQPTGIGNTIYF. In DNA, the CDR3 is TGTGCCAGCAGCTTACAGCCTACAGGGATCGGAAACACCATATATTTT.

This clonotype was seen ten or more times. The CDR3, as DNA: TGTGCCAGCAGCCCAAACCGGCCCTACGAGCAGTACTTC. Amino acid sequence: CASSPNRPYEQYF. The chain is built from TRBV3-1 and TRBJ2-7, with D unclear. The V end was cut by 4 bases, the J end by 2 bases, with 9 bases between. CDR1 and CDR2 (germline): LGHDT, YNNKEL (reference sequence). This CDR3 contains 13 residues.

The genes are TRBV11-2 and TRBJ2-2, with 7 bases that match TRBD2. V was pared by 5 bases and J by 3 bases, with 9 bases of the junction left unmatched. This CDR3 region has 16 residues. Germline-derived CDR1 and CDR2 are SGHAT and FQNNGV. CDR3 sequence: CASSRNRDYYTGELFF. Written as DNA, the CDR3 is TGTGCCAGCAGCCGCAACCGGGACTACTACACCGGGGAGCTGTTTTTT.

This clonotype showed up many times. The chain uses TRBV4-3 and TRBJ2-7; no clear D gene. Trimming cost V 0 bases and J 6 bases, with 15 bases left between them. This CDR3 has 15 residues. Germline CDR1 is LGHNA and CDR2 is YSLEER. CDR3 nucleotides: TGCGCCAGCAGCCAAGATCTGGTGGGGTCAGTCGAGCAGTACTTC. This translates into CASSQDLVGSVEQYF.

This clonotype was detected only a few times. The chain couples TRBV7-9 to TRBJ2-4, with D tentatively TRBD1 (7 bases). This CDR3 is 17 amino acids long. Germline CDR1 reads SEHNR; CDR2 reads FQNEAQ (reference sequence). Trimming shortened V by 1 base and J by 0 bases, and 13 bases separated the two germline ends. The CDR3: CASSLGQGGIAKNIQYF. As DNA, the CDR3 is TGTGCCAGCAGCTTAGGCCAGGGGGGAATAGCCAAAAACATTCAGTACTTC. Full variable domain (remainder filled in from reference TRBV7-9 and TRBJ2-4): DTGVSQNPRHKITKRGQNVTFRCDPISEHNRLYWYRQTLGQGPEFLTYFQNEAQLEKSRLLSDRFSAERPKGSFSTLEIQRTEQGDSAMYLCASSLGQGGIAKNIQYFGAGTRLSVL.

This clonotype occurred many times. The chain couples TRBV11-1 to TRBJ2-7; D possibly uses TRBD1 or TRBD2 (5 bases each). This CDR3 contains 14 residues. With 5 bases removed from V and 3 bases from J, the gap between germline ends came to 14 bases. From germline, CDR1 is SGHAT and CDR2 FQDESV (reference sequence). The CDR3 DNA is TGTGCCAGCAGCCTCCGGGACGGAGTCTACGAGCAGTACTTC. Translation: CASSLRDGVYEQYF.

This clonotype showed up many times. The chain combines TRBV7-9 with TRBJ2-5; D is unresolved. V was trimmed by 7 bases and J by 0 bases, leaving 12 bases between them. The CDR3 runs 14 residues. Looked up from germline, CDR1 is SEHNR and CDR2 is FQNEAQ (reference sequence). As DNA, the CDR3 is TGTGCCAGCATAGAGACTTCGTACCAAGAGACCCAGTACTTC. It specifies CASIETSYQETQYF. Full variable domain (outside the CDR3, taken from reference TRBV7-9 and TRBJ2-5): DTGVSQNPRHKITKRGQNVTFRCDPISEHNRLYWYRQTLGQGPEFLTYFQNEAQLEKSRLLSDRFSAERPKGSFSTLEIQRTEQGDSAMYLCASIETSYQETQYFGPGTRLLVL.

The sample holds many counts of this clonotype. The J gene is TRBJ2-1, the V gene TRBV13, with 12 bases matching TRBD2. Per germline, CDR1 PRHDT and CDR2 FYEKMQ (reference sequence). The CDR3 is 16 residues long. The ends lost 5 bases at V and 8 bases at J; junction bases unmatched: 10. The CDR3 DNA reads TGTGCCAGCAGCGCCCCGCTAGCGGGAGGGCCGGATGAGCAGTTCTTC. Amino acid sequence: CASSAPLAGGPDEQFF. The variable domain in full, completed from reference TRBV13 and TRBJ2-1, reads AAGVIQSPRHLIKEKRETATLKCYPIPRHDTVYWYQQGPGQDPQFLISFYEKMQSDKGSIPDRFSAQQFSDYHSELNMSSLELGDSALYFCASSAPLAGGPDEQFFGPGTRLTVL.

This clonotype was detected many times. The chain recombines TRBV6-2 or TRBV6-3 with TRBJ1-1, with D maybe TRBD1 (5 bases). The CDR3 runs to 15 residues. CDR1 is MNHEY, CDR2 SVGEGT, per germline. Deletions cut 5 bases from V and 5 bases from J, with 18 bases between. The CDR3 is CASSEPRFPGTEAFF. CDR3 bases: TGTGCCAGCAGTGAGCCACGGTTTCCAGGGACTGAAGCTTTCTTT.